These T cell receptor beta chains were read from a single sample in a study of T-cell memory formation after mild COVID-19. One entry per CDR3 protein results from TCRdb running MiXCR on the 5' RACE reads. The table has about 150,000 distinct CDR3 sequences, about 23% seen once. The sequencing sample was made of PBMCs or a T cell subset sorted from them (not recorded which). The receptors originated from an adult woman who had mild COVID-19 (a few samples of this study predate the infection). Cell type and time point are not known. The CDR3 runs from the conserved cysteine through the conserved F or W.

>TRBV7-9|TRBJ1-3
CASSGQGNSGNTIYF
>TRBV24-1|TRBJ1-5
CATSDSTGYPGGQPQHF
>TRBV20-1|TRBJ1-1
CSAPIIGEAFF
>TRBV3-1|TRBJ2-1
CASSQEGLAGDEQFF
>TRBV4-1|TRBJ2-7
CASSRIQGYEQYF
>TRBV15|TRBJ1-1
CATTQYYNTEAFF
>TRBV9|TRBJ2-5
CASSAGTGETQYF
>TRBV3-1|TRBJ1-1
CASSQEGGALNTEAFF
>TRBV7-9|TRBJ1-1
CASSSQDHVAGYTEAFF
>TRBV3-1|TRBJ2-7
CASSQDGGGQGSYEQYF
>TRBV7-9|TRBJ2-3
CASSLARDTQYF
>TRBV7-6|TRBJ2-2
CASSPLTSGETWDTGELFF
>TRBV2|TRBJ2-7
CASSGQASSYEQYF
>TRBV6-5|TRBJ2-1
CASGFSSAAYNEQFF
>TRBV11-2|TRBJ2-7
CASSSGQGDFYEQYF